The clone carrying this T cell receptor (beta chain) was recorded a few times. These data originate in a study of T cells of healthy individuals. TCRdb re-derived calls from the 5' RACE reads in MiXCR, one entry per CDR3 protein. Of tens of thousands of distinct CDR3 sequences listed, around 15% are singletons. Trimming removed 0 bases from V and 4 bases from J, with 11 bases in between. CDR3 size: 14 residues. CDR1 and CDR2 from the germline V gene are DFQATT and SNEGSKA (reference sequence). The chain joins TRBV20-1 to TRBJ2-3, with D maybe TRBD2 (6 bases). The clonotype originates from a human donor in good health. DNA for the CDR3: TGCAGTGCTAGAGATCGGAGGGGCCCAGATACGCAGTATTTT. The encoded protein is CSARDRRGPDTQYF.